This TCR beta chain was identified during a study of blood T cell repertoires in COVID-19. Study summary: Acute and convalescent COVID-19 specimens originated in the United States, Italy and Spain.

Germline CDR1 is LGHDT and CDR2 is YNNKEL (reference sequence). The CDR3 has 14 residues. Deletions cut 0 bases from V and 2 bases from J, with 8 bases between. TCRdb's table, derived via immunoSEQ multiplex PCR, lists solely in-frame clones and lacks some. The data hold 120,000 or so clones, with over 70% observed a single time. The sequence came from a man between 70 and 80 years old with acute or convalescent COVID-19. The sequenced sample was peripheral blood. V gene TRBV3-1 (or the pseudogene TRBV3-2) combines with J gene TRBJ2-7; no definite D call. CDR3 sequence: CASSQDSQTYEQYF. The CDR3 coding sequence is TGTGCCAGCAGCCAAGACAGTCAGACCTACGAGCAGTACTTC.